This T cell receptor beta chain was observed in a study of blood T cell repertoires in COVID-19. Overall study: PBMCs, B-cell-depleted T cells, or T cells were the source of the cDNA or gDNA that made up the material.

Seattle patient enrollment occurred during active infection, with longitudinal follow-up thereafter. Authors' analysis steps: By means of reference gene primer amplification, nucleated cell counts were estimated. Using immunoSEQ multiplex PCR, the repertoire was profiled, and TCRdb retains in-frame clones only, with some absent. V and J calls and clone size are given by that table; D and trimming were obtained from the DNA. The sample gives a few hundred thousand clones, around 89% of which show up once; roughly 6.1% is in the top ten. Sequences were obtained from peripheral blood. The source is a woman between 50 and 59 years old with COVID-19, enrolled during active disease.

The CDR3 DNA is TGTGCCAGCAGCTTGTACTCCCACCCCAATCAGCCCCAGCATTTT. It specifies CASSLYSHPNQPQHF. The chain carries TRBV7-9 and TRBJ1-5; D remains ambiguous. Trimming took 3 bases from V and 3 from J, leaving 12 bases between them. This CDR3 region has 15 residues. Germline loops: CDR1 SEHNR, CDR2 FQNEAQ (reference sequence).